The sequence of this TCR beta chain was determined in a study of identical twins. TCRdb redid the calling of the 5' RACE reads with MiXCR, one entry per CDR3 protein. The data contain under 300,000 distinct CDR3 sequences, 12% of them seen just once; the ten biggest clones take up roughly 4%. CDR1 and CDR2 (germline): MNHEY, SVGAGI. This CDR3 has 12 amino acids. Trimming cost V 7 bases and J 5 bases, with 8 bases left between them. These sequences were also reported in another study, on yellow fever vaccine responses in identical twins.

The sequence came from a woman between 18 and 29 years old in good health. The chain links TRBV6-5 to TRBJ2-2; the D is unclear. The sample consisted of memory (CD45RO+) T cells sorted from blood. The CDR3 protein is CASTALTGELFF. CDR3 in DNA: TGTGCCAGCACAGCTTTGACCGGGGAGCTGTTTTTT.